Listed here are 3 T cell receptor beta chains from one sample, sequenced in a study of OX40 agonist ivuxolimab in advanced cancers. The method was immunoSEQ multiplex PCR; TCRdb's version includes in-frame clones alone and lacks a portion of them. The sample lists 60,000 or so clones; just over 85% were seen once. The source was CD4+ or CD8+ T cells sorted from blood, collected in a trial of the OX40 agonist ivuxolimab. These receptors came from an adult with an advanced solid tumor such as melanoma, head and neck, liver or kidney cancer.

This chain joins TRBV6-5 and TRBJ2-5; 7 bases fit TRBD1. The junction had 12 bases not matched to a gene; V was cut back by 6 bases and J by 5 bases. This CDR3 is built from 15 residues. The germline V gene encodes CDR1 MNHEY and CDR2 SVGAGI. The CDR3 loop is CASRGQRALSETQYF. The CDR3 DNA sequence: TGTGCCAGCAGGGGACAGAGAGCTCTTTCCGAGACCCAGTACTTC.

The genes are TRBV5-1 and TRBJ1-6; TRBD1 agrees at 7 bases. J was trimmed by 0 bases and V by 1 base; bases with no gene match: 4. The CDR3 extends over 17 amino acids. Germline V gives CDR1 SGHRS, CDR2 YFSETQ. The CDR3 sequence: CASSLTGASSYNSPLHF. CDR3 nucleotides: TGCGCCAGCAGCTTGACAGGGGCGAGCTCCTATAATTCACCCCTCCACTTT.

The chain is built from TRBV19 and TRBJ1-5; 7 nucleotides align to TRBD1. This CDR3 is built from 12 residues. Germline V gene lookup returns CDR1 LNHDA and CDR2 SQIVND (reference sequence). V trimming: 8 bases; J trimming: 7 bases; junction bases outside the gene matches: 5. The CDR3 DNA follows: TGTGCCAGTGACAGGGTTGGGCAGCCCCAGCATTTT. Its protein product is CASDRVGQPQHF.